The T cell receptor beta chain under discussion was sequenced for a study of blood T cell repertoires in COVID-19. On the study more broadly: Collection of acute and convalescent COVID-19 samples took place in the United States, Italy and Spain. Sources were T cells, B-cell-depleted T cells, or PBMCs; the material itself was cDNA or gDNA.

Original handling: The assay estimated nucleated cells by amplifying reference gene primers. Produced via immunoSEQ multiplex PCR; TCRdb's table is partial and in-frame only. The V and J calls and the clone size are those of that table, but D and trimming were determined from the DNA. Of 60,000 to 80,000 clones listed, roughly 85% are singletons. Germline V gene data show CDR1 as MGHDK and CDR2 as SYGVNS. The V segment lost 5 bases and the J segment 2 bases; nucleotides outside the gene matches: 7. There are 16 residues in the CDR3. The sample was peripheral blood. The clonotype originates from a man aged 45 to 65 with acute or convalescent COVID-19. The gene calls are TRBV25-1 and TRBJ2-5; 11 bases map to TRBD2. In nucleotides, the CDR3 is TGTGCCAGCAGTCCTCGACTAGCGGGACAGCAAGAGACCCAGTACTTC. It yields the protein CASSPRLAGQQETQYF.